Listed below are T cell receptor beta chains from one sample, sequenced in a study of blood T cell repertoires in COVID-19. TCRdb's table, derived via immunoSEQ multiplex PCR, lists solely in-frame clones and lacks some. The sample shows more than 90,000 clones, about nine tenths of them seen only once. Sequencing used peripheral blood. The source is a human donor in a cohort sampled during active COVID-19. The CDR3 runs from the conserved cysteine through the conserved F or W. Each record gives: CDR3 DNA, CDR3 protein, D gene, J gene, clone size, V gene. The D gene is left open where the match is weak. The size of a clone is reported for some rows only, either as once, few or many, or as a class for expanded clones.

cdr3_nt: TGCGCCAGCAGCTTGGCCGGGGGAGATCAGCCCCAGCATTTT
cdr3_aa: CASSLAGGDQPQHF
d_call: .
j_call: TRBJ1-5
clone_size: .
v_call: TRBV5-1

cdr3_nt: TGTGCCAGCAGCCACTGGAGTAGCTCTGGGGCCAACGTCCTGACTTTC
cdr3_aa: CASSHWSSSGANVLTF
d_call: .
j_call: TRBJ2-6
clone_size: .
v_call: TRBV11-2

cdr3_nt: TGCGCCAGCAGCGCCGAGAGGGGGTCAGAGACCCAGTACTTC
cdr3_aa: CASSAERGSETQYF
d_call: .
j_call: TRBJ2-5
clone_size: .
v_call: TRBV5-1

cdr3_nt: TGTGCCAGCAGCGCCTGGACAGGGAACACCGGGGAGCTGTTTTTT
cdr3_aa: CASSAWTGNTGELFF
d_call: TRBD1
j_call: TRBJ2-2
clone_size: .
v_call: TRBV7-9

cdr3_nt: TGTGCCAGCAGTCAACGCGGGGCAGTTGGAAACACCATATATTTT
cdr3_aa: CASSQRGAVGNTIYF
d_call: .
j_call: TRBJ1-3
clone_size: .
v_call: TRBV6-5

cdr3_nt: TGTGCCAGCAGTGAGGTGAGGACTAGCCAACGAGATACGCAGTATTTT
cdr3_aa: CASSEVRTSQRDTQYF
d_call: TRBD2
j_call: TRBJ2-3
clone_size: .
v_call: TRBV6-1

cdr3_nt: TGTGCCAGCAGTTACTGGGGGGGACAGGACGGCGAGCAGTACTTC
cdr3_aa: CASSYWGGQDGEQYF
d_call: .
j_call: TRBJ2-7
clone_size: .
v_call: TRBV6-5

cdr3_nt: TGTGCCAGCAGCACCCAGAACGAGCAGTACTTC
cdr3_aa: CASSTQNEQYF
d_call: .
j_call: TRBJ2-7
clone_size: .
v_call: TRBV7-2

cdr3_nt: TGTGCTAGTGGCCCCGGGACTAGCGGGGGTGACTCCTACGAGCAGTACTTC
cdr3_aa: CASGPGTSGGDSYEQYF
d_call: TRBD2
j_call: TRBJ2-7
clone_size: .
v_call: TRBV12-5

cdr3_nt: TGTGCCAGCAGCGTAGGACTAGCGGGGTCGACCTACGAGCAGTACTTC
cdr3_aa: CASSVGLAGSTYEQYF
d_call: TRBD2
j_call: TRBJ2-7
clone_size: .
v_call: TRBV9

cdr3_nt: TGCGCCAGCACCTCCCCGGACATCTATAATTCACCCCTCCACTTT
cdr3_aa: CASTSPDIYNSPLHF
d_call: .
j_call: TRBJ1-6
clone_size: .
v_call: TRBV4-1

cdr3_nt: TGTGCCAGCAGGCTGGAGGCGGGGGAGCTGTTTTTT
cdr3_aa: CASRLEAGELFF
d_call: .
j_call: TRBJ2-2
clone_size: .
v_call: TRBV28

cdr3_nt: TGTGCCAGTACCCCGGGACAGGGGTCAAATTATGGGGAAAAACTGTTTTTT
cdr3_aa: CASTPGQGSNYGEKLFF
d_call: TRBD1
j_call: TRBJ1-4
clone_size: .
v_call: TRBV19

cdr3_nt: TGTGCCAGCAGCCCTAACTTCAATGAGCAGTTCTTC
cdr3_aa: CASSPNFNEQFF
d_call: .
j_call: TRBJ2-1
clone_size: once
v_call: TRBV5-4

cdr3_nt: TGCGCCAGCAGCTTGGCACCGGGACAGGGATCTGAGCAGTTCTTC
cdr3_aa: CASSLAPGQGSEQFF
d_call: TRBD1
j_call: TRBJ2-1
clone_size: .
v_call: TRBV5-1

cdr3_nt: TGTGCCAGCAGTTCCCTCGGGGGCACTGAAGCTTTCTTT
cdr3_aa: CASSSLGGTEAFF
d_call: .
j_call: TRBJ1-1
clone_size: .
v_call: TRBV12-3/TRBV12-4

cdr3_nt: TGTGCCTGGAGTGTACTATTAAGCGCCTACGAGCAGTACTTC
cdr3_aa: CAWSVLLSAYEQYF
d_call: .
j_call: TRBJ2-7
clone_size: .
v_call: TRBV30

cdr3_nt: TGTGCCAGTACCTCGGACAGGGGCCGTGGAAACACCATATATTTT
cdr3_aa: CASTSDRGRGNTIYF
d_call: TRBD1
j_call: TRBJ1-3
clone_size: .
v_call: TRBV19

cdr3_nt: TGTGCCAGCAGTGCCTCGACGGGGACTAGCGGTAACTACAATGAGCAGTTCTTC
cdr3_aa: CASSASTGTSGNYNEQFF
d_call: TRBD2
j_call: TRBJ2-1
clone_size: .
v_call: TRBV6-1